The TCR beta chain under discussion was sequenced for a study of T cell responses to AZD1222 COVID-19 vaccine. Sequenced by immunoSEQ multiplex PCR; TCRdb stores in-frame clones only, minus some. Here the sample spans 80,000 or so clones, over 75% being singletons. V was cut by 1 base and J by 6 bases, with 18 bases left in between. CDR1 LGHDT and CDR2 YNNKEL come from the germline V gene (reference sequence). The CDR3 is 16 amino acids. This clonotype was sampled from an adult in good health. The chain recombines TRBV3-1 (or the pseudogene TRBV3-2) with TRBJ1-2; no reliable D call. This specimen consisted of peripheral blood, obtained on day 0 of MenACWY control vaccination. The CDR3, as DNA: TGTGCCAGCAGCCAAGGTCGTCGCCAGGTCGGGGATGGCTACACCTTC. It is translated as CASSQGRRQVGDGYTF.